The next 27 T cell receptor beta chains were all read from a single sample in a study of blood T cells in healthy people across ages. The second PCR ran about 6 to 11 cycles with a sample-barcoded 5' primer and J-beta primers. TCRdb re-derived calls from the 5' RACE reads in MiXCR, one entry per CDR3 protein. The repertoire holds 790,000 or so distinct CDR3 sequences, with around 50% as singletons. Material: blood. The receptors here all came from a man between 40 and 49 years old in good health.

J is TRBJ2-4 and V is TRBV20-1; weak D call: TRBD2 (5 bases). The J call could be wrong; TRBJ2-7 is a better fit for the DNA end. Germline V gives CDR1 DFQATT, CDR2 SNEGSKA (reference sequence). The CDR3 has 13 residues. CDR3 coding DNA: TGCAGTGCTGTGGACTCCCGAGCCTACGAGCAGTACTTC. Its protein product is CSAVDSRAYEQYF.

In its sample, this clonotype was seen a few times. The junction and the germline gene differ at one end; a read error may be behind it. The chain recombines TRBV20-1 with TRBJ2-3, with 15 bases that match TRBD2. Germline-derived CDR1 and CDR2 are DFQATT and SNEGSKA (reference sequence). The CDR3 spans 15 residues. The CDR3 nucleotides are TGCAGTGCTAGTCCGGGACTAGCGGGAGGAGATACACAGTATTTT. Translating it yields CSASPGLAGGDTQYF.

This rearrangement joins TRBV5-1 to TRBJ1-1, with D possibly TRBD1 on 5 matching bases. Trimming took 2 bases from V and 4 from J, leaving 12 bases between them. This CDR3 spans 14 amino acids. Germline CDR1 and CDR2: SGHRS and YFSETQ. CDR3 sequence reads: CASSFVAGTTEAFF. CDR3 nucleotide sequence: TGCGCCAGCAGCTTTGTGGCGGGGACCACTGAAGCTTTCTTT. The entire variable domain, with the rest obtained from reference TRBV5-1 and TRBJ1-1, is as follows: KAGVTQTPRYLIKTRGQQVTLSCSPISGHRSVSWYQQTPGQGLQFLFEYFSETQRNKGNFPGRFSGRQFSNSRSEMNVSTLELGDSALYLCASSFVAGTTEAFFGQGTRLTVV.

The V call is TRBV2, the J call TRBJ2-5; D is possibly TRBD1 (5 bases). The tail of the sequence fits TRBJ2-7 better, so the J call may be wrong. CDR1 and CDR2 from the germline V gene are SNHLY and FYNNEI. CDR3 length: 15 residues. The CDR3 spells CASRDDSLVVSEQYF. CDR3 sequence (DNA): TGTGCCAGCAGGGACGACAGCCTCGTCGTCTCCGAGCAGTACTTC.

This clonotype came up a few times. The chain employs TRBV9 and TRBJ1-1; D call uncertain. The CDR3 runs 13 residues. The V and J ends lost 3 bases and 1 base respectively, with 7 bases between them. The V gene's germline CDR1 is SGDLS and CDR2 YYNGEE. The CDR3 DNA follows: TGTGCCAGCAGCGGAGGGAAGAACACTGAAGCTTTCTTT. Translation: CASSGGKNTEAFF.

V usage is TRBV15 and J usage is TRBJ2-1; D ambiguous. The germline gives CDR1 LNHNV, CDR2 YYDKDF (reference sequence). This CDR3 comprises 11 residues. The ends were cut back, 7 bases at V and 4 bases at J, with 5 bases in the middle. DNA of the CDR3: TGTGCCACCACCGAGTACAATGAGCAGTTCTTC. The encoded protein is CATTEYNEQFF. The variable domain in full, completed from reference TRBV15 and TRBJ2-1, reads DAMVIQNPRYQVTQFGKPVTLSCSQTLNHNVMYWYQQKSSQAPKLLFHYYDKDFNNEADTPDNFQSRRPNTSFCFLDIRSPGLGDTAMYLCATTEYNEQFFGPGTRLTVL.

This rearrangement joins TRBV15 to TRBJ1-6; D unresolved. Germline CDR1 is LNHNV and CDR2 is YYDKDF (reference sequence). With 3 bases removed from V and 3 bases from J, the gap between germline ends came to 9 bases. This CDR3 contains 15 residues. Here the CDR3 reads CATSRDTDYNSPLHF. The CDR3 DNA is TGTGCCACCAGCAGGGATACAGACTATAATTCACCCCTCCACTTT.

The chain is built from TRBV15 and TRBJ2-1; D possibly corresponds to TRBD1 (5 bases). The V and J ends lost 4 bases and 7 bases respectively, with 8 bases between them. CDR1 is LNHNV, CDR2 YYDKDF, per germline (reference sequence). The CDR3 has 12 residues. Here the CDR3 DNA reads TGTGCCACCAGCATCGACAGTAATGAGCAGTTCTTC. Translating it yields CATSIDSNEQFF.

This clonotype was seen a single time. This chain uses TRBV3-1 with TRBJ1-1; TRBD1 matches at 9 bases. The CDR3 covers 13 residues. Germline trimming cut 1 base from V and 7 bases from J; bases unmatched to any gene: 1. CDR1 is LGHDT, CDR2 YNNKEL, per germline (reference sequence). The CDR3 loop is CASSQGGQGEAFF. The CDR3 DNA sequence: TGTGCCAGCAGCCAAGGGGGACAGGGTGAAGCTTTCTTT.

The rearrangement links TRBV10-3 to TRBJ2-7; a weak D match, TRBD2 (6 bases). This CDR3 has 15 residues. Germline V gives CDR1 ENHRY, CDR2 SYGVKD. V gave up 6 bases and J gave up 6 bases, with 21 bases separating them. The CDR3 nucleotides read TGTGCCATCAGAGGGGTGACGGGAGAGATTTCCGAGCAGTACTTC. As protein: CAIRGVTGEISEQYF.

The rearrangement uses TRBV11-3 and TRBJ2-5; D is ambiguous. Germline V lookup: CDR1 SGHNT, CDR2 YENEEA. V was cut by 0 bases and J by 5 bases, with 13 bases left in between. This CDR3 contains 15 residues. CDR3 region: CASSLDNGKGETQYF. CDR3 nucleotide sequence: TGTGCCAGCAGCTTAGATAACGGAAAAGGGGAGACCCAGTACTTC.

This chain links TRBV4-1 with TRBJ2-3; D is undetermined. The CDR3 totals 14 residues. Germline lookup yields CDR1 MGHRA and CDR2 YSYEKL. V gave up 0 bases and J gave up 7 bases, with 11 bases separating them. The CDR3 nucleotides read TGCGCCAGCAGCCAAGATCTAGGGCCCTATACGCAGTATTTT. It yields the protein CASSQDLGPYTQYF.

The J gene is TRBJ2-1, the V gene TRBV11-2; D might be TRBD2 (6 bases). Trimming removed 1 base from V and 5 bases from J, with 21 bases in between. The length of the CDR3 is 18 residues. Germline CDR1 and CDR2: SGHAT and FQNNGV. The CDR3 here is CASSLGAIRGIVNNEQFF. DNA for the CDR3: TGTGCCAGCAGCTTAGGGGCCATTCGGGGGATAGTCAACAATGAGCAGTTCTTC.

This clonotype was counted only a few times. The chain couples TRBV9 to TRBJ2-1; the D is unclear. The CDR3 is made up of 10 amino acids. Germline V gene lookup returns CDR1 SGDLS and CDR2 YYNGEE. Trimming stripped 3 bases from V and 9 bases from J, with 4 bases between. The CDR3 here is CASSGSEQFF. CDR3 bases: TGTGCCAGCAGCGGATCTGAGCAGTTCTTC. Together with reference TRBV9 and TRBJ2-1, the CDR3 gives the full variable domain: DSGVTQTPKHLITATGQRVTLRCSPRSGDLSVYWYQQSLDQGLQFLIQYYNGEERAKGNILERFSAQQFPDLHSELNLSSLELGDSALYFCASSGSEQFFGPGTRLTVL.

The rearrangement links TRBV30 to TRBJ1-1, with TRBD1 identical over 9 bases. CDR1 and CDR2 from the germline V gene are GTSNPN and SVGIG (reference sequence). V shed 5 bases, J shed 0 bases, and the junction held 1 base outside the gene matches. The CDR3 length is 13 residues. The CDR3 DNA is TGTGCCTGGCGGGACAGGGTGAACACTGAAGCTTTCTTT. Translation gives CAWRDRVNTEAFF.

This clonotype appeared once. The chain combines TRBV3-1 with TRBJ2-1; 11 nucleotides line up with TRBD2. The V segment lost 1 base and the J segment 10 bases; nucleotides outside the gene matches: 6. CDR1 is LGHDT and CDR2 is YNNKEL in the germline V gene (reference sequence). The CDR3 extends over 15 amino acids. The CDR3 is CASSQVIAGGEEQFF. The CDR3 coding sequence is TGTGCCAGCAGCCAAGTCATAGCGGGGGGGGAAGAGCAGTTCTTC.

This chain uses TRBV7-3 with TRBJ2-2; D unresolved. This CDR3 region has 14 residues. The V end lost 0 bases, the J end lost 7 bases, and 9 bases lay between the germline ends. Germline loops: CDR1 SGHTA, CDR2 FQGTGA. CDR3 bases: TGTGCCAGCAGCTTAACTGCCCCCGTCGGGGAGCTGTTTTTT. Translation gives CASSLTAPVGELFF. The full variable domain, completed using reference TRBV7-3 and TRBJ2-2, is GAGVSQTPSNKVTEKGKYVELRCDPISGHTALYWYRQSLGQGPEFLIYFQGTGAADDSGLPNDRFFAVRPEGSVSTLKIQRTERGDSAVYLCASSLTAPVGELFFGEGSRLTVL.

J is TRBJ2-3 and V is TRBV7-8, with TRBD1 matching 7 bases. CDR1 and CDR2 (germline): SGHVS, FQNEAQ. The CDR3 length is 16 residues. With 8 bases clipped from V and 2 bases from J, the junction kept 13 bases outside the gene matches. CDR3 protein: CASDPLEQGPTDTQYF. The CDR3 nucleotides read TGTGCCAGCGACCCTTTGGAACAGGGGCCCACAGATACGCAGTATTTT.

The rearrangement joins TRBV5-1 to TRBJ2-7; possibly TRBD2 for D (6 bases). Germline V gene lookup returns CDR1 SGHRS and CDR2 YFSETQ. The CDR3 runs 14 residues. Between the trimmed V and J ends, which lost 4 bases and 4 bases, there was a span of 15 bases. In nucleotides, the CDR3 is TGCGCCAGCAGCGAGGGGACTGCTTGGTACGAGCAGTACTTC. This sequence encodes CASSEGTAWYEQYF.

The rearrangement links TRBV5-5 to TRBJ2-5; 10 nucleotides match TRBD2. The CDR3 is made up of 16 amino acids. V shed 1 base and J 0 bases; nucleotides not matched to a gene: 3. Germline V gives CDR1 SGHKS, CDR2 YYEKEE (reference sequence). Written as DNA, the CDR3 is TGTGCCAGCAGCTTGTTAGGGACTAGCGACCAAGAGACCCAGTACTTC. This sequence encodes CASSLLGTSDQETQYF.

This rearrangement joins TRBV20-1 to TRBJ1-1, with no clear D. The V end lost 3 bases, the J end lost 1 base, and 6 bases lay between the germline ends. Per the germline V gene, CDR1 is DFQATT and CDR2 is SNEGSKA (reference sequence). The CDR3 is made up of 12 amino acids. DNA of the CDR3: TGCAGTGCTAGTGCGGAGAACACTGAAGCTTTCTTT. Translation: CSASAENTEAFF.

The chain couples TRBV6-6 to TRBJ2-5; 12 bases match TRBD2. The junction had 5 bases not matched to a gene; V was cut back by 4 bases and J by 2 bases. Germline V gives CDR1 MNHNY, CDR2 SVGAGI (reference sequence). This CDR3 spans 16 amino acids. CDR3 bases: TGTGCCAGCAGTTCGTCTAGCGGGAGGGGACAAGAGACCCAGTACTTC. Translating it yields CASSSSSGRGQETQYF.

This clonotype turned up a few times. V gene TRBV4-3 combines with J gene TRBJ2-5; 8 nucleotides line up with TRBD2. From germline, CDR1 is LGHNA and CDR2 YSLEER. V shed 2 bases, J shed 2 bases, and the junction held 10 bases outside the gene matches. The CDR3 is 17 residues long. The DNA for the CDR3 is TGCGCCAGCAGCCAAAATTTAATAGCGGGAATGCAAGAGACCCAGTACTTC. It yields the protein CASSQNLIAGMQETQYF.

The V and J genes are TRBV20-1 and TRBJ2-3; D may correspond to TRBD1 or TRBD2 (5 bases each). V was shortened by 1 base and J by 2 bases, with 13 bases between the two germline ends. Germline assignment: CDR1 DFQATT and CDR2 SNEGSKA (reference sequence). The CDR3 is 15 residues long. The chain's CDR3 is CSARAPGQYTDTQYF. CDR3 coding DNA: TGCAGTGCTAGAGCCCCGGGGCAGTACACAGATACGCAGTATTTT.

The V and J genes are TRBV12-3 or TRBV12-4 and TRBJ1-1; a possible D gene is TRBD1 (5 bases). CDR3 length: 15 residues. V was cut by 6 bases and J by 3 bases, with 17 bases left in between. CDR3 DNA sequence: TGTGCCAGCAGCGAGGGGTCCGGAATACACACTGAAGCTTTCTTT. Amino acid sequence: CASSEGSGIHTEAFF.

There are many counts of this clonotype. This rearrangement joins TRBV27 to TRBJ2-3, with no clear D. CDR1 and CDR2 (germline): MNHEY, SMNVEV (reference sequence). The CDR3 consists of 14 residues. V was cut by 0 bases and J by 6 bases, with 10 bases left in between. The DNA for the CDR3 is TGTGCCAGCAGTTTATCGGGGATTCCTGATACGCAGTATTTT. It translates to CASSLSGIPDTQYF.

The genes are TRBV7-3 and TRBJ2-1; 7 positions agree with TRBD2. Germline values: CDR1 SGHTA, CDR2 FQGTGA. V lost 5 bases to trimming and J lost 1 base; unmatched junction nucleotides: 8. This CDR3 is built from 16 residues. The CDR3 loop reads CASSTSSGLSYNEQFF. The CDR3 DNA reads TGTGCCAGCAGCACTTCTAGCGGTCTTTCCTACAATGAGCAGTTCTTC.